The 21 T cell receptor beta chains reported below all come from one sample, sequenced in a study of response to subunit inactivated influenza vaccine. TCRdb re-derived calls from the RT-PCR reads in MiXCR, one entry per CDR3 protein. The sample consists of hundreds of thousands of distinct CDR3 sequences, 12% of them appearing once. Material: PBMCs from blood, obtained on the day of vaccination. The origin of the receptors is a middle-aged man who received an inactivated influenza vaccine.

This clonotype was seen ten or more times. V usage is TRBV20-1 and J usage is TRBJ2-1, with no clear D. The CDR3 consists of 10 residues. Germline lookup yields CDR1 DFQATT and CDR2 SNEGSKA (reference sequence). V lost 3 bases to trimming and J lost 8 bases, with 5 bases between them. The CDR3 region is CSASTHEQFF. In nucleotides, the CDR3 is TGCAGTGCTAGTACCCATGAGCAGTTCTTC.

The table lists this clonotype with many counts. CDR3 nucleotide sequence: TGTGCCAGCAGGGCGAGCACAGATACGCAGTATTTT. As protein: CASRASTDTQYF. The chain has TRBV12-3 or TRBV12-4 and TRBJ2-3; the D is unclear. The CDR3 has 12 residues. Trimming took 6 bases from V and 0 from J, leaving 4 bases between them.

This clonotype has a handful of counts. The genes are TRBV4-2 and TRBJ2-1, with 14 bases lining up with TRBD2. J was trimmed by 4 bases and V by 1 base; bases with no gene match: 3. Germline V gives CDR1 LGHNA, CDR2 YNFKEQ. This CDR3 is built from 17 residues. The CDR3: CASSQGTSGGFYNEQFF. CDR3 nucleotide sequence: TGTGCCAGCAGCCAAGGGACTAGCGGGGGGTTTTACAATGAGCAGTTCTTC.

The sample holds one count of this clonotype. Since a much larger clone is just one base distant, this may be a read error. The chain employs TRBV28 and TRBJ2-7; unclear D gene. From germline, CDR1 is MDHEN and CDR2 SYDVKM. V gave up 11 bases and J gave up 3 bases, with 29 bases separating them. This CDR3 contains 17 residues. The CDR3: CASTVRLGLGSGYEQYF. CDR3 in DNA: TGTGCCTCTACTGTACGTCTGGGGTTGGGCTCTGGCTACGAGCAGTACTTC. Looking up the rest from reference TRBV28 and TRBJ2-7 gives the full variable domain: DVKVTQSSRYLVKRTGEKVFLECVQDMDHENMFWYRQDPGLGLRLIYFSYDVKMKEKGDIPEGYSVSREKKERFSLILESASTNQTSMYLCASTVRLGLGSGYEQYFGPGTRLTVT.

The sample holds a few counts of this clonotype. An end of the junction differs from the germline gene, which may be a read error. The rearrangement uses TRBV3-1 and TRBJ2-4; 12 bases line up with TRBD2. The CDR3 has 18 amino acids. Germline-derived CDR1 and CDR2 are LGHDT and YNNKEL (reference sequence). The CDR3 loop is CASSQASGGATAKNIQYF. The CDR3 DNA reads TGTGCCAGCAGTCAAGCTAGCGGGGGGGCAACAGCCAAAAACATTCAGTACTTC.

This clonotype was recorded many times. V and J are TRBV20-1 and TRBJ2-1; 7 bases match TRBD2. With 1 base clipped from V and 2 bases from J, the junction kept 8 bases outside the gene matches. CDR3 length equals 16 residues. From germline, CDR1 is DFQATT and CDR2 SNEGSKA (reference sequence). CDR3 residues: CSARVVGGLTYNEQFF. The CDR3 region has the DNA TGCAGTGCTAGAGTCGTCGGGGGACTAACCTACAATGAGCAGTTCTTC.

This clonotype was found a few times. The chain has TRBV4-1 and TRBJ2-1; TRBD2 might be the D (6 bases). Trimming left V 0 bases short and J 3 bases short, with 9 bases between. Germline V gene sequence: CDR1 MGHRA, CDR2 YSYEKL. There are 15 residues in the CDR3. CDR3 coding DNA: TGCGCCAGCAGCCAAGAAGGAGGGGACTACAATGAGCAGTTCTTC. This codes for CASSQEGGDYNEQFF.

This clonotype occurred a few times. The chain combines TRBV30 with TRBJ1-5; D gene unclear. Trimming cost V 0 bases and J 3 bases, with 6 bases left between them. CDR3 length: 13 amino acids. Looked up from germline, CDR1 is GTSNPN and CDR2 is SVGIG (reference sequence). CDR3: CAWSVQNNQPQHF. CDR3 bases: TGTGCCTGGAGTGTACAGAACAATCAGCCCCAGCATTTT. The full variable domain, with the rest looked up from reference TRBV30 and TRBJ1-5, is SQTIHQWPATLVQPVGSPLSLECTVEGTSNPNLYWYRQAAGRGLQLLFYSVGIGQISSEVPQNLSASRPQDRQFILSSKKLLLSDSGFYLCAWSVQNNQPQHFGDGTRLSIL.

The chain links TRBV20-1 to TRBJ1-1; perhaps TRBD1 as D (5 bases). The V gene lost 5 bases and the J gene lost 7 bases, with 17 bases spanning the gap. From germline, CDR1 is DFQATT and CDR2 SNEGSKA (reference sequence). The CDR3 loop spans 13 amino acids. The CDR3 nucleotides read TGCAGTGCTTTCCAAGGGGTGGACCGTGAAGCTTTCTTT. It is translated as CSAFQGVDREAFF.

Here the CDR3 reads CASSPEGSGRANEQFF. For the CDR3, the DNA is TGCGCCAGCAGCCCCGAGGGTAGCGGGAGGGCGAATGAGCAGTTCTTC. The chain carries TRBV4-1 and TRBJ2-1, with TRBD2 matching 11 bases. Per germline, CDR1 MGHRA and CDR2 YSYEKL. The CDR3 spans 16 residues. V was pared by 4 bases and J by 7 bases, with 9 bases of the junction left unmatched.

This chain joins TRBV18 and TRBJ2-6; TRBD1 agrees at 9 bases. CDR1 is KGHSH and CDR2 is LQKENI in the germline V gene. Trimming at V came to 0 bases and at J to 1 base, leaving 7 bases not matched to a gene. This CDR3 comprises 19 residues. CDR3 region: CASSPPGRTGVSGANVLTF. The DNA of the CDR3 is TGTGCCAGCTCACCACCGGGGAGGACAGGGGTGTCTGGGGCCAACGTCCTGACTTTC.

CDR3 amino acids: CASSLSGTGYYEQYF. The CDR3 DNA reads as TGTGCCAGCAGCTTAAGCGGAACAGGGTACTACGAGCAGTACTTC. The rearrangement joins TRBV11-2 to TRBJ2-7; D may be TRBD1 (6 bases). Germline V gives CDR1 SGHAT, CDR2 FQNNGV. The V and J ends lost 2 bases and 3 bases respectively, with 14 bases between them. CDR3 length: 15 residues. Supplemented by reference TRBV11-2 and TRBJ2-7, the full variable domain reads EAGVAQSPRYKIIEKRQSVAFWCNPISGHATLYWYQQILGQGPKLLIQFQNNGVVDDSQLPKDRFSAERLKGVDSTLKIQPAKLEDSAVYLCASSLSGTGYYEQYFGPGTRLTVT.

CDR3 nucleotides: TGTGCCAGCAGCTTCTGGGCGGGAGGTCCGGAGACCCAGTACTTC. Its protein is CASSFWAGGPETQYF. The V gene is TRBV7-2, the J gene TRBJ2-5; TRBD2 agrees at 8 bases. Per germline, CDR1 SGHTA and CDR2 FQGNSA. Losses at the gene ends were 3 bases for V and 5 bases for J; bases not matched to a gene: 8. This CDR3 comprises 15 residues.

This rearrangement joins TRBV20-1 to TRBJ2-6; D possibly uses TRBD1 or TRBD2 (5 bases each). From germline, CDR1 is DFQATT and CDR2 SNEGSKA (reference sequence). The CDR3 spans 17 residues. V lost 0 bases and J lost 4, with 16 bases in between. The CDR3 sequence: CSARDRKEDIGANVLTF. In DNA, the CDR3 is TGCAGTGCTAGAGATCGGAAGGAGGACATCGGGGCCAACGTCCTGACTTTC.

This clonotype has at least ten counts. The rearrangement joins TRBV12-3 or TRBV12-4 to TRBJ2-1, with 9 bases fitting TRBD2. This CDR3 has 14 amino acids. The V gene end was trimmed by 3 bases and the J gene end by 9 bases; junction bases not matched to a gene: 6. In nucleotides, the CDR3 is TGTGCCAGCAGTTTCAGTAGCGGGAGATCTGAGCAGTTCTTC. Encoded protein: CASSFSSGRSEQFF.

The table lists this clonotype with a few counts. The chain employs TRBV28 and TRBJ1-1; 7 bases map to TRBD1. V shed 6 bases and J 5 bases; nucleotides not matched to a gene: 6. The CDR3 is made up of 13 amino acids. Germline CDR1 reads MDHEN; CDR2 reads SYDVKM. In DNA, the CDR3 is TGTGCCAGCAGACCGACAGGGTGGACTGAAGCTTTCTTT. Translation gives CASRPTGWTEAFF.

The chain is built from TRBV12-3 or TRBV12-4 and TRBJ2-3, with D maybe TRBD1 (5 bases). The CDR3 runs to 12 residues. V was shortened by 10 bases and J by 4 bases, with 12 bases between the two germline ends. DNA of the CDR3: TGTGCCACGAAAGGGGTCGCAGATACGCAGTATTTT. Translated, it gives CATKGVADTQYF.

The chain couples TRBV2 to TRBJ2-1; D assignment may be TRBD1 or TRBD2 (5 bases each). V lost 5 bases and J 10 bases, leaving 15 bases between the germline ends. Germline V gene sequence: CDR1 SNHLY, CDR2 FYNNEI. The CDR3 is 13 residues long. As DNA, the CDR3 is TGTGCCAGCAGTTGGGACGGCCCCAAGGAGCAGTTCTTC. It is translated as CASSWDGPKEQFF.

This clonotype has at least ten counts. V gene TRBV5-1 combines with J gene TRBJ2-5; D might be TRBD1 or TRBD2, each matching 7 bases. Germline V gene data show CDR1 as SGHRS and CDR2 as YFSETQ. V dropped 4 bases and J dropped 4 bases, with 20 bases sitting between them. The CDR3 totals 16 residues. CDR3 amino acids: CASSPQGGIAGETQYF. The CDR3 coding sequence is TGCGCCAGCAGCCCCCAGGGGGGAATAGCGGGAGAGACCCAGTACTTC.

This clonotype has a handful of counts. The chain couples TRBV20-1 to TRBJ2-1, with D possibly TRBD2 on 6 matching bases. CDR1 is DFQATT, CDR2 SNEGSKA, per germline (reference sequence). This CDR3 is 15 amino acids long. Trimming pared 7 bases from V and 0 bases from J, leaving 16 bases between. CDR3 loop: CSVIFSAGSYNEQFF. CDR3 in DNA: TGCAGTGTCATTTTTTCAGCGGGCTCCTACAATGAGCAGTTCTTC.

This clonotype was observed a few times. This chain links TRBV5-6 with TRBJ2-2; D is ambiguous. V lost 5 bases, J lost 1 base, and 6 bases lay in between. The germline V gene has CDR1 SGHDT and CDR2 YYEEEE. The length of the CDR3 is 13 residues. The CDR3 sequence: CASSTWNTGELFF. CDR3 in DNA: TGTGCCAGCAGTACGTGGAACACCGGGGAGCTGTTTTTT.